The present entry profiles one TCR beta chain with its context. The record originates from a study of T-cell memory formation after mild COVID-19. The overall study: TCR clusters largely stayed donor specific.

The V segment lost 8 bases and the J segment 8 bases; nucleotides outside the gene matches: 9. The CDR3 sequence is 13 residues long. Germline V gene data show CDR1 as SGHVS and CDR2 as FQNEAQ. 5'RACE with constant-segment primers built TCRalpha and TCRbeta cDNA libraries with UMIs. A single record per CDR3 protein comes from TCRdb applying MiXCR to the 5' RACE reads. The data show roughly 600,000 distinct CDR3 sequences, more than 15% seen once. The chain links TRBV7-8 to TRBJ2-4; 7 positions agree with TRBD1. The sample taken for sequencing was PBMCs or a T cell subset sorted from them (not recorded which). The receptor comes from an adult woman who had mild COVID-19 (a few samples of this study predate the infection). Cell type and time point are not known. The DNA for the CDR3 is TGTGCCAGCCGACAGGGATCTACGGACATTCAGTACTTC. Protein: CASRQGSTDIQYF.